This T cell receptor (beta chain) was sequenced for a study of T cells in Graves' hyperthyroidism and ophthalmopathy. Overall study results and limits: Ophthalmopathy cases were set apart from stable hyperthyroidism by a 13 V-J model. Ophthalmopathy was predicted by the model a median of about 6.7 months ahead of onset.

In patients aged 18 to 65, hyperthyroidism was newly diagnosed, with duration under 2 months. Uncontrolled infection, other autoimmune disease, pregnancy or lactation led to exclusion. Germline trimming cut 3 bases from V and 2 bases from J; bases unmatched to any gene: 7. Germline V gene lookup returns CDR1 DFQATT and CDR2 SNEGSKA (reference sequence). The CDR3 totals 14 residues. TCR beta CDR3 regions were amplified from RNA transcripts. First-round RT-PCR of the TCR CDR3 relied on the HTBI primer set. Via MiXCR, TCRdb re-called the multiplex PCR reads, giving one row per CDR3 protein. The sample holds roughly 110,000 distinct CDR3 sequences, 15% to 20% seen once. As for this clonotype: What it recognizes is unknown.

This sequence originates from a woman in her forties or fifties with Graves' hyperthyroidism. Sequenced: blood. V usage is TRBV20-1 and J usage is TRBJ2-7; 7 bases line up with TRBD2. DNA for the CDR3: TGCAGTGCTAGTACGGCTAGCGGTGCCTACGAGCAGTACTTC. Its translation is CSASTASGAYEQYF.